The 24 T cell receptor beta chains below were found in one sample sequenced in a study of blood T cells in healthy people across ages. Next came a second PCR, run for 7 to 11 cycles, which used a sample-barcoded 5' primer along with a J-beta primer mix. One entry per CDR3 protein, called by TCRdb with MiXCR from the 5' RACE reads. The data contain about 800,000 distinct CDR3 sequences, 58% of them singletons. Sequencing was performed on blood. These receptor sequences come from a young man in good health.

About this clonotype: Given a much more abundant clone one base away, this may be a read error. The chain is built from TRBV2 and TRBJ2-3; D ambiguous. The CDR3 is 16 residues long. Per germline, CDR1 SNHLY and CDR2 FYNNEI. V was shortened by 3 bases and J by 5 bases, with 18 bases between the two germline ends. CDR3 DNA sequence: TGTGCCAGCAGTGATTTTGGGGTCCTGACTGGAGATACGCAGTATTTT. This sequence encodes CASSDFGVLTGDTQYF.

The gene calls are TRBV7-3 and TRBJ1-2, with D possibly being TRBD1 (5 bases). This CDR3 contains 15 residues. The germline CDR1 and CDR2 sequences are SGHTA and FQGTGA. V gave up 2 bases and J gave up 6 bases, with 16 bases separating them. For the CDR3, the DNA is TGTGCCAGCAGCTTAGGGGGTGGTGGCAGGGATGGCTACACCTTC. Residues: CASSLGGGGRDGYTF.

The rearrangement links TRBV11-2 to TRBJ2-7; D is uncertain. The CDR3 contains 15 residues. Trimming removed 0 bases at V and 3 bases at J, with 12 bases between. Per germline, CDR1 SGHAT and CDR2 FQNNGV. DNA for the CDR3: TGTGCCAGCAGCTTAGAAAGACCTTCAAACTACGAGCAGTACTTC. Translating it yields CASSLERPSNYEQYF.

The chain joins TRBV6-4 to TRBJ1-2, with 9 bases identical to TRBD1. CDR1 is MRHNA and CDR2 is SNTAGT in the germline V gene. The CDR3 extends over 15 amino acids. Trimming removed 1 base from V and 8 bases from J; junction bases left unmatched: 8. The CDR3 protein is CASSDYPGQGGGYTF. The CDR3 DNA reads TGTGCCAGCAGTGACTACCCGGGACAGGGTGGCGGCTACACCTTC.

This clonotype was seen many times. This chain uses TRBV28 with TRBJ1-4; D not certain. The V gene lost 6 bases and the J gene lost 5 bases, with 16 bases spanning the gap. Per germline, CDR1 MDHEN and CDR2 SYDVKM. This CDR3 has 15 amino acids. For the CDR3, the DNA is TGTGCCAGCAGGTCTCCGACCGTAGGAAATGAAAAACTGTTTTTT. Its protein is CASRSPTVGNEKLFF.

The chain uses TRBV30 and TRBJ1-6, with 7 nucleotides matching TRBD1. There are 15 residues in the CDR3. The V segment lost 4 bases and the J segment 8 bases; nucleotides outside the gene matches: 11. Looked up from germline, CDR1 is GTSNPN and CDR2 is SVGIG (reference sequence). CDR3 nucleotide sequence: TGTGCCTGGACCGCCCAGGAGGGACAGTATTCACCCCTCCACTTT. Protein sequence: CAWTAQEGQYSPLHF.

The chain uses TRBV10-3 and TRBJ2-6; D is uncertain. The CDR3 has 16 residues. V lost 5 bases and J lost 0, with 11 bases in between. Germline values: CDR1 ENHRY, CDR2 SYGVKD. DNA of the CDR3: TGTGCCATCAGTAACGGGCCAAGCTCTGGGGCCAACGTCCTGACTTTC. Encoded protein: CAISNGPSSGANVLTF.

This clonotype appeared a few times. The chain is built from TRBV29-1 and TRBJ2-6, with D unresolved. Germline CDR1 is SQVTM and CDR2 is ANQGSEA. This CDR3 has 14 residues. Between the trimmed V and J ends, which lost 4 bases and 4 bases, there was a span of 11 bases. The CDR3 region is CSVVGDGGANVLTF. The CDR3 nucleotides are TGCAGCGTTGTTGGGGATGGAGGGGCCAACGTCCTGACTTTC.

This clonotype was counted a single time. The gene calls are TRBV5-1 and TRBJ1-4, with D tentatively TRBD1 (6 bases). CDR3 length equals 17 residues. CDR1 and CDR2 (germline): SGHRS, YFSETQ. Trimming pared 4 bases from V and 5 bases from J, leaving 21 bases between. The CDR3 region is CASSRLGKGGANEKLFF. CDR3 DNA: TGCGCCAGCAGCCGACTCGGGAAGGGGGGCGCGAATGAAAAACTGTTTTTT.

V and J are TRBV7-2 and TRBJ1-2; D ambiguous. Germline V gives CDR1 SGHTA, CDR2 FQGNSA. The CDR3 sequence is 14 residues long. The V gene lost 4 bases and the J gene lost 0 bases, with 9 bases spanning the gap. The CDR3 loop is CASSSDWANYGYTF. The CDR3 region has the DNA TGTGCCAGCAGCTCCGACTGGGCTAACTATGGCTACACCTTC.

V and J are TRBV4-2 and TRBJ1-2, with D tentatively TRBD1 (5 bases). The germline V and J ends were trimmed by 1 base and 3 bases, with 6 bases remaining between them. The CDR3 has 13 residues. Germline CDR1 is LGHNA and CDR2 is YNFKEQ. CDR3 bases: TGTGCCAGCAGCCAAGTGGGGGACTATGGCTACACCTTC. This sequence encodes CASSQVGDYGYTF.

This rearrangement joins TRBV5-1 to TRBJ2-5, with D maybe TRBD1 (6 bases). The germline V gene encodes CDR1 SGHRS and CDR2 YFSETQ. The V and J ends lost 0 bases and 8 bases respectively, with 11 bases between them. The CDR3 is 13 amino acids. The CDR3 DNA is TGCGCCAGCAGCTTGGTCCAGGACAGCACCCAGTACTTC. Protein product: CASSLVQDSTQYF.

This chain uses TRBV25-1 with TRBJ2-5; D might be TRBD1 or TRBD2, each matching 5 bases. V was pared by 2 bases and J by 4 bases, with 11 bases between. Germline CDR1 and CDR2: MGHDK and SYGVNS. The CDR3 length is 14 residues. The CDR3 DNA sequence: TGTGCCAGCAGTGAAACAGTAGGGACAGAGACCCAGTACTTC. Protein product: CASSETVGTETQYF.

The V call is TRBV6-6, the J call TRBJ2-1; 9 bases align to TRBD2. Germline loops: CDR1 MNHNY, CDR2 SVGAGI (reference sequence). J was trimmed by 9 bases and V by 7 bases; bases with no gene match: 7. This CDR3 is built from 13 residues. The CDR3 DNA reads TGTGCCAGCACGGCGGGGGGGCTTAGTGAGCAGTTCTTC. Amino acids: CASTAGGLSEQFF.

This chain's CDR3 is CASSFPGQGGTEANVLTF. The CDR3 coding sequence is TGTGCCAGCAGCTTCCCTGGACAGGGGGGGACCGAGGCCAACGTCCTGACTTTC. This rearrangement joins TRBV7-9 to TRBJ2-6; 10 bases are shared with TRBD1. Germline loops: CDR1 SEHNR, CDR2 FQNEAQ (reference sequence). The CDR3 has 18 residues. The V segment lost 3 bases and the J segment 6 bases; nucleotides outside the gene matches: 11.

This chain connects TRBV19 to TRBJ1-2, with 8 bases identical to TRBD1. Per the germline V gene, CDR1 is LNHDA and CDR2 is SQIVND (reference sequence). J lost 7 bases, V lost 9 bases, and 13 bases had no gene match. The CDR3 spans 14 residues. The CDR3 coding sequence is TGTGCCAGCTACGGACAGGGCTCGAATCTTGGCTACACCTTC. It yields the protein CASYGQGSNLGYTF.

The gene calls are TRBV10-1 and TRBJ2-5; D is ambiguous. The J call may be wrong; the DNA end is better matched by TRBJ2-7. The CDR3 consists of 13 residues. Germline V gives CDR1 WNHNN, CDR2 SYGVQD (reference sequence). The CDR3 nucleotides read TGCGCCAGCAGTGAGGCAGGTTTGGTCGAGCAGTACTTC. This translates into CASSEAGLVEQYF.

CDR3 loop: CAGIVGCWYEQYF. In nucleotides, the CDR3 is TGTGCCGGCATTGTGGGGTGCTGGTACGAGCAGTACTTC. The gene calls are TRBV21-1 and TRBJ2-5. The J call may be incorrect, as the DNA end agrees better with TRBJ2-7. TRBV21-1 counts as a pseudogene. CDR3 length: 13 amino acids.

This chain uses TRBV9 with TRBJ1-2, with 11 bases fitting TRBD1. The CDR3 spans 15 residues. J lost 1 base, V lost 3 bases, and 2 bases had no gene match. CDR1 is SGDLS, CDR2 YYNGEE, per germline. This CDR3 is CASSAGTGGNYGYTF. CDR3 nucleotide sequence: TGTGCCAGCAGCGCCGGGACAGGGGGTAACTATGGCTACACCTTC.

V and J are TRBV6-2 or TRBV6-3 and TRBJ2-3; no clear D. From germline, CDR1 is MNHEY and CDR2 SVGEGT. The CDR3 covers 14 residues. Trimming left V 4 bases short and J 2 bases short, with 10 bases between. The CDR3 here is CASSLGDNTDTQYF. Written as DNA, the CDR3 is TGTGCCAGCAGTTTGGGCGACAACACAGATACGCAGTATTTT.

The sample holds one count of this clonotype. J is TRBJ1-4 and V is TRBV20-1; maybe TRBD1 (6 bases). Germline V gene data show CDR1 as DFQATT and CDR2 as SNEGSKA (reference sequence). V shed 1 base and J shed 2 bases, with 17 bases lying between them. This CDR3 comprises 17 residues. CDR3 sequence (DNA): TGCAGTGCTAGAGTCTTCACACGGGGGGCCACTAATGAAAAACTGTTTTTT. This translates into CSARVFTRGATNEKLFF.

The CDR3 DNA reads as TGTGCCAGCAGCCTCGGGAGCCTCACAGATACGCAGTATTTT. It translates to CASSLGSLTDTQYF. The gene calls are TRBV2 and TRBJ2-3; D might be TRBD2 (6 bases). The CDR3 spans 14 residues. In germline, CDR1 is SNHLY, CDR2 FYNNEI. V was clipped by 6 bases and J by 2 bases, with 12 bases between them.

The rearrangement joins TRBV7-2 to TRBJ2-5; the match to TRBD2 covers 9 bases. Germline V gene sequence: CDR1 SGHTA, CDR2 FQGNSA. J was trimmed by 1 base and V by 8 bases; bases with no gene match: 8. This CDR3 contains 15 residues. The CDR3 region has the DNA TGTGCCAGCCTTCTCCTAGCGGGATTCCAAGAGACCCAGTACTTC. The encoded protein is CASLLLAGFQETQYF.

Comments on this clonotype: At one of its ends the junction is not consistent with the germline gene, which may arise from a read error. The chain employs TRBV11-2 and TRBJ2-6; D unclear. CDR3 length equals 15 residues. CDR1 is SGHAT, CDR2 FQNNGV, per germline. The CDR3 bases are TGTGCCAGCAGCTTAGTACACTCTGGGTCCAACGTCCTGACTTTC. Translating gives CASSLVHSGSNVLTF.